A selection of T cell receptor beta chains follows, all from one sample in a study of blood T cell repertoires in COVID-19. Profiling relied on immunoSEQ multiplex PCR, and the TCRdb table lists in-frame clones only, not all of them. The table lists approximately 220,000 clones, more than 70% of them singletons. The sequenced material came from PBMCs or T cells enriched from blood (not recorded which). The receptor source for this set is a woman aged 40 to 55 with acute COVID-19. Each CDR3 is given with its conserved first and last residue. A D gene is named only where the DNA matches it firmly. Some rows have no size entry. The others give once, few or many, or a class for an expanded clone.

J gene	V gene	clone size	D gene	CDR3 DNA	CDR3 protein
TRBJ1-2	TRBV12-3/TRBV12-4	.	.	TGTGCCAGCAGCCCGGACAGCGGCGCGAGCTACACCTTC	CASSPDSGASYTF
TRBJ2-7	TRBV5-1	.	.	TGCGCCAGCAGCTTGGGACGGGGGAGCAGCACCGACTACGAGCAGTACTTC	CASSLGRGSSTDYEQYF
TRBJ1-6	TRBV2	.	TRBD1	TGTGCCAGCAGGGGGGACAGAGCCTTGGGTTCACCCCTCCACTTT	CASRGDRALGSPLHF
TRBJ1-1	TRBV28	.	.	TGTGCCAGCTCCATAGGGACTCACACTGAAGCTTTCTTT	CASSIGTHTEAFF
TRBJ2-1	TRBV19	.	TRBD1	TGTGCCAGTAGTGACACCGGACAGGGACTTTCCTACAATGAGCAGTTCTTC	CASSDTGQGLSYNEQFF
TRBJ2-7	TRBV27	.	TRBD1	TGTGCCAGCAGTTTAGGGCAGGGGGCGAGCGAGCAGTACTTC	CASSLGQGASEQYF
TRBJ2-5	TRBV28	.	.	TGTGCCAGCAGTTTATTTCGGTACCAAGAGACCCAGTACTTC	CASSLFRYQETQYF
TRBJ1-2	TRBV28	few	.	TGTGCCAGTCGGGACAACCCCTATGGCTACACCTTC	CASRDNPYGYTF
TRBJ1-5	TRBV7-9	.	TRBD1	TGTGCCAGCAGCTTAGGAGGGGGGGACAGGAAAACTTACAATCAGCCCCAGCATTTT	CASSLGGGDRKTYNQPQHF
TRBJ2-5	TRBV19	few	TRBD2	TGTGCCAGTAGCCAACGGCGCGGGGGAGGGGATGAGACCCAGTACTTC	CASSQRRGGGDETQYF
TRBJ2-1	TRBV7-2	few	TRBD2	TGTGCCAGCAGCTTAGCGGCCAGCGGGGGGGCCCATGAGCAGTTCTTC	CASSLAASGGAHEQFF
TRBJ2-3	TRBV29-1	.	TRBD2	TGCAGCGTTGAGGGAGGGCGATATACGCAGTATTTT	CSVEGGRYTQYF
TRBJ2-5	TRBV2	.	TRBD1	TGTGCCAGCCTGGGACAGGGAGGAGAGACCCAGTACTTC	CASLGQGGETQYF
TRBJ2-1	TRBV30	.	TRBD2	TGTGCCTGGAGTGTATTCGGCGGGAGTGGGCAGTTCTTC	CAWSVFGGSGQFF
TRBJ1-1	TRBV28	.	.	TGTGCCAGCAGTTTATTAGGGGTCGTTGAAGCTTTCTTT	CASSLLGVVEAFF
TRBJ2-3	TRBV11-3	.	.	TGTGCCAGCAGCTTAGGATCCGGGGGTATCACAGATACGCAGTATTTT	CASSLGSGGITDTQYF
TRBJ1-3	TRBV25-1	.	.	TGTGCCAGCTCCCCGTCTGGAAACACCATATATTTT	CASSPSGNTIYF
TRBJ2-1	TRBV5-1	.	.	TGCGCCAGCAGCCTAACAGGGCACCCATACAATGAGCAGTTCTTC	CASSLTGHPYNEQFF
TRBJ1-2	TRBV12-3/TRBV12-4	.	TRBD1	TGTGCCAGCAGTTTGGACAGGGGGTATGGCTACACCTTC	CASSLDRGYGYTF
TRBJ2-6	TRBV25-1	.	TRBD1	TGTGCCACAGTGGGACAGGGGAGCTCTGGGGCCAACGTCCTGACTTTC	CATVGQGSSGANVLTF
TRBJ2-3	TRBV11-2	.	TRBD1	TGTGCCAGCAGCTCAAACCCGGGACAGGTGATTGGGGATACGCAGTATTTT	CASSSNPGQVIGDTQYF
TRBJ1-5	TRBV7-8	.	.	TGTGCCAGCAGCAGAGGGCTGAATCAGCCCCAGCATTTT	CASSRGLNQPQHF
TRBJ1-2	TRBV3-1/TRBV3-2	.	TRBD1	TGTGCCAGCAGCCAAGCTGGGACAGGGGGCCTTACGGGCTACACCTTC	CASSQAGTGGLTGYTF
TRBJ1-4	TRBV4-1	.	.	TGCGCCAGCAGCCAAGACGGGGGGGGTCGGGAAAAACTGTTTTTT	CASSQDGGGREKLFF
TRBJ1-6	TRBV29-1	.	TRBD1	TGCAGCGTGGGACAGGGGGGTTCACCCCTCCACTTT	CSVGQGGSPLHF
TRBJ1-2	TRBV29-1	.	TRBD1	TGCAGCGTGGACCAAAGGAACAGGGGAAGTTCCTATGGCTACACCTTC	CSVDQRNRGSSYGYTF
TRBJ2-3	TRBV6-2/TRBV6-3	.	TRBD2	TGTGCCAGCAGTCTCCTCGGGGGGAATACGGATACGCAGTATTTT	CASSLLGGNTDTQYF
TRBJ2-5	TRBV2	.	.	TGTGCCAGCACCTCTACTAGTGGTGAGACCCAGTACTTC	CASTSTSGETQYF
TRBJ2-2	TRBV18	once	.	TGTGCCAGCGAAACAAGTGGCGGGGAGCTGTTTTTT	CASETSGGELFF
TRBJ1-6	TRBV28	.	.	TGTGCCAGTAGAGGACACTCCCGAACTAATTCACCCCTCCACTTT	CASRGHSRTNSPLHF
TRBJ2-5	TRBV5-1	.	TRBD2	TGCGCCAGCAGCTTGCAGCTGCGGGAGGAAGAGACCCAGTACTTC	CASSLQLREEETQYF
TRBJ2-7	TRBV5-1	.	.	TGCGCCAGCAGCTTCGGTCAAGTAGCCTACGAGCAGTACTTC	CASSFGQVAYEQYF
TRBJ2-3	TRBV24-1	few	TRBD2	TGTGCCACCAGTGACCAACTAGCGGGGTTGGGGACAGATACGCAGTATTTT	CATSDQLAGLGTDTQYF
TRBJ1-1	TRBV15	.	TRBD1	TGTGCCACCAGCAGAGGGACAGGGAGAAGCACTGAAGCTTTCTTT	CATSRGTGRSTEAFF
TRBJ2-7	TRBV7-9	few	TRBD2	TGTGCCAGCAGCCCGGGACTAGGAGGCTACGAGCAGTACTTC	CASSPGLGGYEQYF
TRBJ1-3	TRBV10-1	.	.	TGCGCCAGCAGCGACAGGTTTGGAAACACCATATATTTT	CASSDRFGNTIYF
TRBJ1-3	TRBV11-3	.	.	TGTGCCAGCAGTCAACAGGGATCTGGAAACACCATATATTTT	CASSQQGSGNTIYF
TRBJ1-5	TRBV28	.	.	TGTGCCAGCAGTTTACCAGGGGACAATCAGCCCCAGCATTTT	CASSLPGDNQPQHF
TRBJ1-6	TRBV7-8	.	TRBD1	TGTGCCAGCAGCTTAGTACAGGGGACCGGGTCACCCCTCCACTTT	CASSLVQGTGSPLHF
TRBJ2-7	TRBV11-3	.	TRBD2	TGTGCCAGCAGCCCAGGGACTAGCGCGGGAGCCTACGAGCAGTACTTC	CASSPGTSAGAYEQYF
TRBJ2-3	TRBV7-8	.	TRBD2	TGTGCCAGCAGGACCGGGGGGGTAAATACGCAGTATTTT	CASRTGGVNTQYF
TRBJ2-1	TRBV7-3	.	TRBD2	TGTGCCAGCAGTCTCGGGACTAGTCCCTACAATGAGCAGTTCTTC	CASSLGTSPYNEQFF
TRBJ2-1	TRBV4-3	.	.	TGCGCCAGCAGCCAAGTTGGCAGGGTAGGTGAGCAGTTCTTC	CASSQVGRVGEQFF